Listed below are T cell receptor beta chains from one sample, sequenced in a study of a mutant IDH1 vaccine in newly diagnosed glioma. The table came from immunoSEQ multiplex PCR; TCRdb's copy has only in-frame clones and leaves some out. The sample holds over 40,000 clones, over 70% seen once. Their specific antigens are unknown. The source material was PBMCs, sampled from a glioma patient whose treatment included an IDH1 peptide vaccine. The receptors stem from a middle-aged woman with glioma. Some clones in this sample may be carry-over from other donors' samples. Each CDR3 is given with its conserved first and last residue. Each record gives: J gene, D gene, clone size, CDR3 length, V gene, CDR3 protein, CDR3 DNA. The D gene is left open where the match is weak. Clone size is shown for a subset of rows, as once, few, many or a class of expanded clone.

TRBJ2-7	TRBD2	-	18	TRBV7-9	CASSLVFLAGEEAYEQYF	TGTGCCAGCAGCTTAGTGTTCCTAGCGGGAGAGGAAGCCTACGAGCAGTACTTC
TRBJ1-5	-	-	16	TRBV4-1	CASSPRGGRRIQPQHF	TGCGCCAGCAGCCCCCGGGGGGGGCGCAGGATTCAGCCCCAGCATTTT
TRBJ1-6	-	-	15	TRBV5-6	CASSLGREGNSPLHF	TGTGCCAGCAGCTTGGGCAGGGAAGGTAATTCACCCCTCCACTTT
TRBJ1-3	-	medium-sized	15	TRBV4-2	CASSPREGDGNTIYF	TGTGCCAGCAGCCCGCGGGAAGGGGACGGAAACACCATATATTTT
TRBJ2-7	TRBD1	-	19	TRBV5-1	CASSLELGTGIRVAYEQYF	TGCGCCAGCAGCTTGGAATTGGGGACAGGGATTCGGGTAGCCTACGAGCAGTACTTC
TRBJ2-7	-	-	16	TRBV4-2	CASSLTRGREAYEQYF	TGTGCCAGCAGCCTAACCAGGGGGCGGGAGGCCTACGAGCAGTACTTC
TRBJ2-3	-	-	15	TRBV9	CASSVRRSGTDTQYF	TGTGCCAGCAGCGTAAGGCGGTCGGGCACAGATACGCAGTATTTT
TRBJ1-1	-	-	13	TRBV19	CASSPYGPTEAFF	TGTGCCAGTAGCCCTTACGGTCCCACTGAAGCTTTCTTT
TRBJ2-7	TRBD2	-	17	TRBV10-2	CASSKGRGLAGVYEQYF	TGCGCCAGCAGTAAGGGAAGGGGACTAGCGGGCGTCTACGAGCAGTACTTC
TRBJ1-5	-	-	17	TRBV27	CASSTRAGVGSNQPQHF	TGTGCCAGCAGTACTCGAGCAGGGGTTGGTAGCAATCAGCCCCAGCATTTT
TRBJ2-7	-	-	14	TRBV5-5	CASSFPGVTYEQYF	TGTGCCAGCAGCTTTCCAGGGGTCACCTACGAGCAGTACTTC
TRBJ1-2	TRBD1	-	16	TRBV5-4	CASSGAGTGKDYGYTF	TGTGCCAGCAGCGGCGCCGGGACAGGGAAAGATTACGGCTACACCTTC
TRBJ2-5	TRBD2	-	16	TRBV4-2	CASSQASGGSQETQYF	TGTGCCAGCAGCCAAGCTAGCGGGGGGAGTCAAGAGACCCAGTACTTC
TRBJ2-5	-	-	13	TRBV4-3	CASSQGAGETQYF	TGCGCCAGCAGCCAGGGGGCGGGAGAGACCCAGTACTTC
TRBJ2-1	TRBD2	once	15	TRBV2	CASKRLAGSYNEQFF	TGTGCCAGCAAACGACTAGCGGGGTCCTACAATGAGCAGTTCTTC
TRBJ2-7	TRBD1	-	15	TRBV11-1	CASSGGGQGADEQYF	TGTGCCAGCAGCGGGGGAGGACAGGGGGCCGACGAGCAGTACTTC
TRBJ1-2	TRBD1	-	18	TRBV4-1	CASSQSNRGLSFYYGYTF	TGCGCCAGCAGCCAATCAAACAGGGGCTTGTCTTTCTACTATGGCTACACCTTC
TRBJ1-1	-	-	16	TRBV10-3	CAISNPPGGDGTEAFF	TGTGCCATCAGTAACCCTCCTGGGGGAGACGGCACTGAAGCTTTCTTT
TRBJ2-7	-	-	14	TRBV5-6	CASSLVGFAYEQYF	TGTGCCAGCAGCTTGGTAGGTTTCGCCTACGAGCAGTACTTC
TRBJ2-1	-	few	17	TRBV27	CASSLWVTESSYNEQFF	TGTGCCAGCAGTTTATGGGTGACGGAAAGCTCCTACAATGAGCAGTTCTTC